A single T cell receptor beta chain is shown here with its context. The CDR3 has 13 amino acids. Trimming removed 8 bases at V and 2 bases at J, with 11 bases between. The germline gives CDR1 SNHLY, CDR2 FYNNEI. The table came from immunoSEQ multiplex PCR; TCRdb's copy has only in-frame clones and leaves some out. The table shows approximately 250,000 clones, with under 90% occurring only once. This sample stems from a study of blood T cell repertoires in COVID-19. Overall study: Samples representing acute and convalescent COVID-19 were sourced from the United States, Italy and Spain.

The sequencing sample was made of peripheral blood. The J gene is TRBJ2-3, the V gene TRBV2; maybe TRBD1 (6 bases). The receptor was isolated from a man in his sixties with acute or convalescent COVID-19. The CDR3 nucleotides are TGTGCCAGCCGGGACACTATCACAGATACGCAGTATTTT. This sequence encodes CASRDTITDTQYF. Combining the CDR3 with reference TRBV2 and TRBJ2-3 gives the whole variable domain EPEVTQTPSHQVTQMGQEVILRCVPISNHLYFYWYRQILGQKVEFLVSFYNNEISEKSEIFDDQFSVERPDGSNFTLKIRSTKLEDSAMYFCASRDTITDTQYFGPGTRLTVL.